Below, one T cell receptor (beta chain) is given with its context. Its antigen is not known. The data were obtained in a study of graft-versus-host responses after intestinal transplantation. V was trimmed by 3 bases and J by 1 base, leaving 6 bases between them. Germline CDR1 SGHTA, CDR2 FQGNSA. This CDR3 is 13 amino acids long. Study outcomes and limitations: Patients who carried graft-donor T cell macrochimerism also had high graft-versus-host to host-versus-graft clonal ratios in their allografts.

Method: immunoSEQ multiplex PCR; TCRdb's copy keeps in-frame clones and lacks some. This sample has approximately 20,000 clones, with roughly 72% found just once. Lymphocytes (intraepithelial and lamina propria) were released by processing the graft tissue. The J gene is TRBJ1-1, the V gene TRBV7-2; D gene unclear. The sequence came from a human patient who received an intestinal transplant, so some T cells may come from the graft donor. The sample in question was ileum tissue, obtained 12 days after intestinal transplant. DNA of the CDR3: TGTGCCAGCAGCTTCTGGCCGAACACTGAAGCTTTCTTT. It encodes CASSFWPNTEAFF.